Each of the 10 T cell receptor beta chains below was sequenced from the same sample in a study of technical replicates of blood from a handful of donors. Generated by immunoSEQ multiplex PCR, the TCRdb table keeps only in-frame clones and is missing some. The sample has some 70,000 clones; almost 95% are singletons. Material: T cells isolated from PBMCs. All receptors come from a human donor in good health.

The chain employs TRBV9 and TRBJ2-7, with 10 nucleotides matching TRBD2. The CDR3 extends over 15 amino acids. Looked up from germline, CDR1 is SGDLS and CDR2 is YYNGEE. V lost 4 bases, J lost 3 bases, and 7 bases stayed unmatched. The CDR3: CASSPTGLASYEQYF. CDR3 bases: TGTGCCAGCAGCCCGACGGGACTAGCGAGCTACGAGCAGTACTTC.

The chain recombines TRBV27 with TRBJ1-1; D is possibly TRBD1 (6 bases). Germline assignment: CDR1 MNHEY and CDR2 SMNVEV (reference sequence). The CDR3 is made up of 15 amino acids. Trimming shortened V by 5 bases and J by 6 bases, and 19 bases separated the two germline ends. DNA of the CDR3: TGTGCCAGCAGTGCCGCAGGGGTAGGGAGAGCTGAAGCTTTCTTT. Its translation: CASSAAGVGRAEAFF.

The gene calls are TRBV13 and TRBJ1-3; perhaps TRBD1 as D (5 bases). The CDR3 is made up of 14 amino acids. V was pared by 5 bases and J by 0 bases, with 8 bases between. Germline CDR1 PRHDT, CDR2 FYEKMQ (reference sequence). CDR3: CASSDRTSGNTIYF. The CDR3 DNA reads TGTGCCAGCAGCGACAGAACCTCTGGAAACACCATATATTTT.

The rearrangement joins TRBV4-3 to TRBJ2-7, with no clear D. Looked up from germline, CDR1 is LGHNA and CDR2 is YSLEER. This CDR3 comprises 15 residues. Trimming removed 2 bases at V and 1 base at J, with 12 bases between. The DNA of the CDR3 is TGCGCCAGCAGCCAATGGTCCGACACTTCCTACGAGCAGTACTTC. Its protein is CASSQWSDTSYEQYF.

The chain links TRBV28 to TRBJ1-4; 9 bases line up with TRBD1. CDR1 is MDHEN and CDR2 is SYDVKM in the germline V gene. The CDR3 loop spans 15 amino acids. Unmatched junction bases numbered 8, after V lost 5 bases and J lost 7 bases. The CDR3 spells CASSAPTGGSEKLFF. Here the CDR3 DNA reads TGTGCCAGCAGTGCCCCGACAGGGGGGAGTGAAAAACTGTTTTTT.

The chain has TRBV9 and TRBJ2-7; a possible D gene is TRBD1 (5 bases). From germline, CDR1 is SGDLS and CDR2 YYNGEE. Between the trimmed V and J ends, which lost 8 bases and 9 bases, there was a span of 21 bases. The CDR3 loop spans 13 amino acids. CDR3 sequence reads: CASSRQAGLGQYF. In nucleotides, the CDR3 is TGTGCCAGTAGCCGGCAAGCAGGGTTGGGGCAGTACTTC.

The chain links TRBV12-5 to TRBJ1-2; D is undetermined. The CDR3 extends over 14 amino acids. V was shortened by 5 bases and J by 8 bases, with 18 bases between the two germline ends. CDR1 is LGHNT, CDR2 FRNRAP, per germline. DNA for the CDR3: TGTGCTAGTGGTCCCCCCGACCCGGGAGAAGGCTACACCTTC. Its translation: CASGPPDPGEGYTF.

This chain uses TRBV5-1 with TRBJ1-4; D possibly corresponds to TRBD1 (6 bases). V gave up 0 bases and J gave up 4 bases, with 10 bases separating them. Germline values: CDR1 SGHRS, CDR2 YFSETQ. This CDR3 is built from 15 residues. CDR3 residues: CASSLAAGDNEKLFF. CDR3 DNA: TGCGCCAGCAGCTTGGCCGCAGGGGATAATGAAAAACTGTTTTTT.

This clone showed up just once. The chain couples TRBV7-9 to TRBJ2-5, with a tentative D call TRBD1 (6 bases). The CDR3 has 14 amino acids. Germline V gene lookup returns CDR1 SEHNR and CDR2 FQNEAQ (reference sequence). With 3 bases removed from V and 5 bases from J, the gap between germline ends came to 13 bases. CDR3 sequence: CASSFLGAVETQYF. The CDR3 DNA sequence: TGTGCCAGCAGCTTCTTGGGGGCGGTTGAGACCCAGTACTTC.

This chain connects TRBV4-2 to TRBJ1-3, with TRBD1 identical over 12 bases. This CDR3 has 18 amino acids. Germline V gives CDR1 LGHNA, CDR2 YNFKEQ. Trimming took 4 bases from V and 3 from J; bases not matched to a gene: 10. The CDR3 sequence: CASSRGQGAQVYGNTIYF. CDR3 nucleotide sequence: TGTGCCAGCAGCCGGGGACAGGGGGCGCAGGTGTATGGAAACACCATATATTTT.